This is a list of T cell receptor beta chains from one sample in a study of blood T cell repertoires in COVID-19. TCRdb's copy holds only in-frame clones and misses some; the assay was immunoSEQ multiplex PCR. The sample comprises roughly 87,000 clones, 75% of which are singletons, and around 4.5% rests with the top ten. Sequenced sample: peripheral blood. These receptors were taken from a woman in her forties or fifties with acute or convalescent COVID-19. CDR3s include the opening cysteine and the closing phenylalanine or tryptophan. A D gene is named only where the DNA matches it firmly. A clone size is listed for some rows: how often the clone was seen (once, few, many), or a class if it is expanded.

D gene | J gene | clone size | V gene | CDR3 DNA | CDR3 protein
TRBD1 | TRBJ1-5 | . | TRBV6-2/TRBV6-3 | TGTGCCAGCAGTTACTCGAAAGGGACAGTGAATCAGCCCCAGCATTTT | CASSYSKGTVNQPQHF
. | TRBJ2-7 | . | TRBV27 | TGTGCCAGCAGTTTATATACAGGGCCAATCTACGAGCAGTACTTC | CASSLYTGPIYEQYF
. | TRBJ2-7 | once | TRBV7-9 | TGTGCCAGCAGCTTAGCCGGGGGTTACGACGAGCAGTACTTC | CASSLAGGYDEQYF
. | TRBJ1-1 | . | TRBV5-6 | TGTGCCAGCAGCTTGGGGCAGGGATACGGGTTTGCTTTCTTT | CASSLGQGYGFAFF
TRBD2 | TRBJ2-5 | . | TRBV5-1 | TGCGCCAGCAGCTTGGGAACCACTAGCGGGGGGGCCTCAGAGACCCAGTACTTC | CASSLGTTSGGASETQYF
. | TRBJ1-1 | . | TRBV18 | TGTGCCAGCTCACCCAGTGGCACTGAAGCTTTCTTT | CASSPSGTEAFF
. | TRBJ1-6 | . | TRBV5-4 | TGTGCCAGCAGACAGGATTCTTATAATTCACCCCTCCACTTT | CASRQDSYNSPLHF
TRBD1 | TRBJ2-1 | . | TRBV19 | TGTGCCAGTAGTATGGGGACAGCCGGCGGTGAGCAGTTCTTC | CASSMGTAGGEQFF
TRBD1 | TRBJ2-1 | . | TRBV23-1 | TGCGCCAGCAGTCAATCTTTTCGGGACAGGGGTGTTGGGCAGTTCTTC | CASSQSFRDRGVGQFF
TRBD1 | TRBJ2-2 | few | TRBV27 | TGTGCCAGCAGTTACAGGGGGCGTTGGGAGCTGTTTTTT | CASSYRGRWELFF
. | TRBJ1-6 | . | TRBV6-5 | TGTGCCAGCAGTTCCCAGGGTCGCTTAGGAAGTTCACCCCTCCACTTT | CASSSQGRLGSSPLHF
. | TRBJ1-1 | few | TRBV3-1/TRBV3-2 | TGTGCCAGCAGCACCGCCAGGGGCACTGAAGCTTTCTTT | CASSTARGTEAFF
TRBD1 | TRBJ2-3 | . | TRBV5-1 | TGCGCCAGCCGGCCAGGGGGCGCTAGGGATACGCAGTATTTT | CASRPGGARDTQYF
. | TRBJ2-7 | . | TRBV3-1/TRBV3-2 | TGTGCCAGCAGCCCGGTAACGATGGGGGCTGGCGAGCAGTACTTC | CASSPVTMGAGEQYF
. | TRBJ1-4 | . | TRBV24-1 | TGTGCCACCCAGGGCGCCTCAAATGAAAAACTGTTTTTT | CATQGASNEKLFF
TRBD1 | TRBJ1-1 | . | TRBV19 | TGTGCCAGTAGTATCGAGGACAGGGGGGAAGGGACTGAAGCTTTCTTT | CASSIEDRGEGTEAFF
TRBD1 | TRBJ2-3 | . | TRBV6-5 | TGTGCCAGCAGTCACAGGGGTGGTACGCAGTATTTT | CASSHRGGTQYF
TRBD1 | TRBJ1-5 | . | TRBV5-1 | TGCGCCAGCAGCCCTACGGGACAGGGGTTTCAGCCCCAGCATTTT | CASSPTGQGFQPQHF
. | TRBJ1-4 | . | TRBV4-2 | TGTGCCAGCAGCCAAGCCCGGGGGGCCAGGGGTAATGAAAAACTGTTTTTT | CASSQARGARGNEKLFF
TRBD1 | TRBJ1-1 | once | TRBV3-1/TRBV3-2 | TGTGCCAGCAGCCAGTGGGCAGGGGGCGCTGAGACTGAAGCTTTCTTT | CASSQWAGGAETEAFF
. | TRBJ1-1 | . | TRBV11-2 | TGTGCCAGCAGCTTAGGCCCGACACTGAACACTGAAGCTTTCTTT | CASSLGPTLNTEAFF
. | TRBJ2-1 | few | TRBV5-1 | TGCGCCAGCAGCCCGGGGGCGGGGGTCTACAATGAGCAGTTCTTC | CASSPGAGVYNEQFF
. | TRBJ1-4 | . | TRBV19 | TGTGCCAGTACCGCAGAGGAGGGGCAGTATGAAAAACTGTTTTTT | CASTAEEGQYEKLFF
. | TRBJ1-3 | . | TRBV27 | TGTGCCAGCAGTTTAGGGAGCCCAGAAACTGGAAACACCATATATTTT | CASSLGSPETGNTIYF
. | TRBJ1-2 | . | TRBV5-1 | TGCGCCAGCAGCCCGACACCTACTAACTATGGCTACACCTTC | CASSPTPTNYGYTF
. | TRBJ1-1 | . | TRBV12-3/TRBV12-4 | TGTGCCAGCAGTTTACATCAGAGGGAGGTGGCTTTCTTT | CASSLHQREVAFF
. | TRBJ1-2 | few | TRBV28 | TGTGCCAGTTCGAGGTCCCGAGGCTACACCTTC | CASSRSRGYTF
TRBD2 | TRBJ2-1 | . | TRBV5-1 | TGCGCCAGCAGCTTGACTAGCGGGGCTTACAATGAGCAGTTCTTC | CASSLTSGAYNEQFF
. | TRBJ1-1 | . | TRBV18 | TGTGCCAGCTCACCACAGGGGTCTCTGAACACTGAAGCTTTCTTT | CASSPQGSLNTEAFF
. | TRBJ2-2 | . | TRBV19 | TGTGCCAGTACAGGGCAACTCGCGAACACCGGGGAGCTGTTTTTT | CASTGQLANTGELFF
. | TRBJ2-7 | . | TRBV29-1 | TGCAGCGTTGTGGGGAGCTCCTACGAGCAGTACTTC | CSVVGSSYEQYF
TRBD1 | TRBJ1-2 | . | TRBV19 | TGTGCCAGTAGTATGAGGGGGCGCGACTATGGCTACACCTTC | CASSMRGRDYGYTF
. | TRBJ1-1 | . | TRBV12-3/TRBV12-4 | TGTGCCAGCAGACAGCAAGGGGTTAGCGCTTTCTTT | CASRQQGVSAFF
. | TRBJ2-5 | . | TRBV7-2 | TGTGCCAGCAGCCTAGGAGGGCTTGAGACCCAGTACTTC | CASSLGGLETQYF
TRBD1 | TRBJ1-5 | . | TRBV6-6 | TGTGCCAGCAGTGCGGGACAGTACAATCAGCCCCAGCATTTT | CASSAGQYNQPQHF
. | TRBJ1-2 | few | TRBV14 | TGTGCCAGCAGCCAAGATCGGGGGGGCTACACCTTC | CASSQDRGGYTF
TRBD1 | TRBJ1-5 | . | TRBV6-5 | TGTGCCACCAAAGACCAGACAGGGGGCCGTCAGCCCCAGCATTTT | CATKDQTGGRQPQHF
. | TRBJ1-6 | . | TRBV3-1/TRBV3-2 | TGTGCCAGCAGGTATACAGGAGATAATTCACCCCTCCACTTT | CASRYTGDNSPLHF
TRBD2 | TRBJ2-7 | . | TRBV2 | TGTGCCAGCGAAGGCGGGGGGGCCATCGGCGAGCAGTACTTC | CASEGGGAIGEQYF
TRBD2 | TRBJ2-1 | . | TRBV20-1 | TGCAGTGCTAGTAAACTAGCGGGGGCGTCCTACAATGAGCAGTTCTTC | CSASKLAGASYNEQFF
TRBD1 | TRBJ1-5 | . | TRBV28 | TGTGCCAGCAGAAGACAGGGCGAGGTTCAGCCCCAGCATTTT | CASRRQGEVQPQHF
. | TRBJ2-5 | . | TRBV28 | TGTGCCAGCAGCCCTTTGACCGGGTCCCAAGAGACCCAGTACTTC | CASSPLTGSQETQYF
TRBD1 | TRBJ2-2 | . | TRBV19 | TGTGCCACCAACCGGGACAGGGGCCCGACGAGGAACACCGGGGAGCTGTTTTTT | CATNRDRGPTRNTGELFF
. | TRBJ2-5 | . | TRBV20-1 | TGCAGTGCTAGTCCGGACAAAATAGGGTCGCGGGAGACCCAGTACTTC | CSASPDKIGSRETQYF
TRBD1 | TRBJ1-1 | . | TRBV5-1 | TGCGCCAGCAGCTTTGGGGGACAGACGAATGAAGCTTTCTTT | CASSFGGQTNEAFF
. | TRBJ1-2 | . | TRBV6-2/TRBV6-3 | TGTGCCAGCAGTTACCGCCCGGCGGGGGAATATGGCTACACCTTC | CASSYRPAGEYGYTF
. | TRBJ2-2 | . | TRBV9 | TGTGCCAGCAGTCTTCGGACAGCTCTAGCCGGGGAGCTGTTTTTT | CASSLRTALAGELFF
. | TRBJ1-3 | . | TRBV10-3 | TGTGCCATCAGGGGGGACACCTCTACTGGAAACACCATATATTTT | CAIRGDTSTGNTIYF
. | TRBJ1-1 | . | TRBV21-1 | TGTGCCAGCAGCAAAAAACCCGCTCTTAGGGGCCCGAACACTGAAGCTTTCTTT | CASSKKPALRGPNTEAFF
. | TRBJ1-2 | . | TRBV5-1 | TGCGCCAGCAGCTTGTTTGAGGGAGGCTACACCTTC | CASSLFEGGYTF
TRBD2 | TRBJ2-7 | . | TRBV4-2 | TGTGCCAGCAGCCAAGTTAGCCGCGAGCGGGGTACCTCCTACGAGCAGTACTTC | CASSQVSRERGTSYEQYF
. | TRBJ1-5 | . | TRBV6-5 | TGTGCCAGCAGTACAGCAGGGGCAAGGGATCAGCCCCAGCATTTT | CASSTAGARDQPQHF
. | TRBJ1-1 | . | TRBV19 | TGTGCCAGTAGTATAGATCCGACTAACACTGAAGCTTTCTTT | CASSIDPTNTEAFF
TRBD1 | TRBJ1-5 | . | TRBV5-5 | TGTGCCAGCAGCTTGGAGGTAGGGGGCCGACAGCCCCAGCATTTT | CASSLEVGGRQPQHF